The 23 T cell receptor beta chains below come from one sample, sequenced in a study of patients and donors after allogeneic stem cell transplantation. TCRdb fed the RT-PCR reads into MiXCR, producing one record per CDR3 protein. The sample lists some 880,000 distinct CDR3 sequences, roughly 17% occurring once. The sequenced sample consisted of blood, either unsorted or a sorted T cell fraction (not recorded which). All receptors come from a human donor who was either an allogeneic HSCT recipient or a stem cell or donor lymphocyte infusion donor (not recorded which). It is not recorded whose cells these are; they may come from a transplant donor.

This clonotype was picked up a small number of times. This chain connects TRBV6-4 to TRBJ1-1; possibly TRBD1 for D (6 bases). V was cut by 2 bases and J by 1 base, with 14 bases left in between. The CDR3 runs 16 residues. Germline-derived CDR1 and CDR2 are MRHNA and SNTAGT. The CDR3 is CASSDGRGHWNTEAFF. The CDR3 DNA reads TGTGCCAGCAGTGACGGAAGGGGACACTGGAACACTGAAGCTTTCTTT.

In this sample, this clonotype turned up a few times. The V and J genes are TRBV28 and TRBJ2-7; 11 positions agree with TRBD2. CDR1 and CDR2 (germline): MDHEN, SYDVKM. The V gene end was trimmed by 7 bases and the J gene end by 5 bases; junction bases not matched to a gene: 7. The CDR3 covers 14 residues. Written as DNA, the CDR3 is TGTGCCAGCAACCAACTAGCGGGGGCCAACGAGCAGTACTTC. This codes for CASNQLAGANEQYF.

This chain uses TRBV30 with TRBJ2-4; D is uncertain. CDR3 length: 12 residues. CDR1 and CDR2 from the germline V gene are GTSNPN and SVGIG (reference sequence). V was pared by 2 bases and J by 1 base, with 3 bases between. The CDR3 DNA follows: TGTGCCTGGAGTAAGGCCAAAAACATTCAGTACTTC. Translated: CAWSKAKNIQYF. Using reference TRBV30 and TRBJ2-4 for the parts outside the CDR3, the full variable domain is SQTIHQWPATLVQPVGSPLSLECTVEGTSNPNLYWYRQAAGRGLQLLFYSVGIGQISSEVPQNLSASRPQDRQFILSSKKLLLSDSGFYLCAWSKAKNIQYFGAGTRLSVL.

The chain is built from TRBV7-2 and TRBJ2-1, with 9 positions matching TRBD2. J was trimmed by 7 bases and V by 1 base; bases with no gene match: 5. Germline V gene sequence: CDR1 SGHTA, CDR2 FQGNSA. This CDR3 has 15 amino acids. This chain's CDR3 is CASSLVSAGGNEQFF. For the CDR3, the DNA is TGTGCCAGCAGCTTAGTTAGCGCGGGGGGGAATGAGCAGTTCTTC.

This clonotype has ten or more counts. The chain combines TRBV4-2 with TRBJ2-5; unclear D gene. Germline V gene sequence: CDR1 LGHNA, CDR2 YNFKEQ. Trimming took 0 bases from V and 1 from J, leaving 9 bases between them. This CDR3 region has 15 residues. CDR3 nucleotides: TGTGCCAGCAGCCAAGATCGGAGCAGCCAAGAGACCCAGTACTTC. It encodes CASSQDRSSQETQYF.

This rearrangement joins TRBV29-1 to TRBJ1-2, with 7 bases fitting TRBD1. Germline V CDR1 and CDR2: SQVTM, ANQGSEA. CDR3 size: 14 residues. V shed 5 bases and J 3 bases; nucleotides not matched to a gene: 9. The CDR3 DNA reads TGCAGCGTTTCCACCCCCGGGACAGACTATGGCTACACCTTC. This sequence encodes CSVSTPGTDYGYTF. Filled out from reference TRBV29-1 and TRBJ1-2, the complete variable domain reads SAVISQKPSRDICQRGTSLTIQCQVDSQVTMMFWYRQQPGQSLTLIATANQGSEATYESGFVIDKFPISRPNLTFSTLTVSNMSPEDSSIYLCSVSTPGTDYGYTFGSGTRLTVV.

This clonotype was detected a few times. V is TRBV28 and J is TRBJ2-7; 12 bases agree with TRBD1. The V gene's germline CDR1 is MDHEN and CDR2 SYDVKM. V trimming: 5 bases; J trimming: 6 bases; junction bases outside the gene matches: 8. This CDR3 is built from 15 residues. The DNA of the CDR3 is TGTGCCAGCAGTCCGCATAGGGACAGGGGGCCCGAGCAGTACTTC. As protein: CASSPHRDRGPEQYF.

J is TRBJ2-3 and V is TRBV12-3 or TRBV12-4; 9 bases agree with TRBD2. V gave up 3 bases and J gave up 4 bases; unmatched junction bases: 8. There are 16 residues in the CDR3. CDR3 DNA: TGTGCCAGCAGTTTCCCAGCGGGAGGCCCTTCAGATACGCAGTATTTT. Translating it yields CASSFPAGGPSDTQYF.

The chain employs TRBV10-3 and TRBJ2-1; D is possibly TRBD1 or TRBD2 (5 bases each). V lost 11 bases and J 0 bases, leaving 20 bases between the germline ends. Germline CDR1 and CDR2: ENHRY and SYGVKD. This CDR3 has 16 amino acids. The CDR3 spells CAVGRLAASSYNEQFF. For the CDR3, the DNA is TGTGCCGTGGGACGTCTTGCCGCGAGCTCCTACAATGAGCAGTTCTTC.

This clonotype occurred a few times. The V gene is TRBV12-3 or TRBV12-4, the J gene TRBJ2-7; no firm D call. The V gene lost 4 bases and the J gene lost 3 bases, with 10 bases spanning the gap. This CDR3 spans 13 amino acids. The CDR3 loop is CASSSDGFYEQYF. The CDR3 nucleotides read TGTGCCAGCAGTTCGGACGGATTCTACGAGCAGTACTTC.

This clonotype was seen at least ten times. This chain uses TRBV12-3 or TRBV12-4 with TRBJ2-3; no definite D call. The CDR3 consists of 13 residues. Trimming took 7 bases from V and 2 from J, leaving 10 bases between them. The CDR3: CASKGTLTDTQYF. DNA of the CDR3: TGTGCCAGCAAGGGAACGCTCACAGATACGCAGTATTTT.

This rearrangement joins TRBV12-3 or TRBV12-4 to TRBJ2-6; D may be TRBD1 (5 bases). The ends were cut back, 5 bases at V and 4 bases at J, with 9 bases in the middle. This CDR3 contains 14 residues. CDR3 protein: CASSPRAGANVLTF. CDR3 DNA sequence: TGTGCCAGCAGTCCCAGGGCAGGGGCCAACGTCCTGACTTTC.

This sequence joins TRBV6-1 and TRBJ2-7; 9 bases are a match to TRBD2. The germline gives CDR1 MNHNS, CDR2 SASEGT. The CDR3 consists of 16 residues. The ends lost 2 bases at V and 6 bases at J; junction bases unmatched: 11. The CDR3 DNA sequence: TGTGCCAGCAGTGAAACGCTAGCGGGGCTGGGGGTCGAGCAGTACTTC. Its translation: CASSETLAGLGVEQYF.

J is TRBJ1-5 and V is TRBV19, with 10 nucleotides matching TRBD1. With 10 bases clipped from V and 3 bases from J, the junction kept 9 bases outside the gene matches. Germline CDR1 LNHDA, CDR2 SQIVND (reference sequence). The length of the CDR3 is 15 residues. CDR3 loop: CATVTGTGVNQPQHF. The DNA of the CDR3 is TGTGCCACCGTAACCGGGACAGGGGTCAATCAGCCCCAGCATTTT. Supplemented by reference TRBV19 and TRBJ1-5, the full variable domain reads DGGITQSPKYLFRKEGQNVTLSCEQNLNHDAMYWYRQDPGQGLRLIYYSQIVNDFQKGDIAEGYSVSREKKESFPLTVTSAQKNPTAFYLCATVTGTGVNQPQHFGDGTRLSIL.

CDR3 sequence reads: CSVPLRQKSYNEQFF. DNA for the CDR3: TGCAGTGTCCCTCTCCGGCAAAAGTCCTACAATGAGCAGTTCTTC. The V gene is TRBV20-1, the J gene TRBJ2-1; D call uncertain. V was clipped by 7 bases and J by 1 base, with 17 bases between them. This CDR3 is built from 15 residues. In germline, CDR1 is DFQATT, CDR2 SNEGSKA (reference sequence).

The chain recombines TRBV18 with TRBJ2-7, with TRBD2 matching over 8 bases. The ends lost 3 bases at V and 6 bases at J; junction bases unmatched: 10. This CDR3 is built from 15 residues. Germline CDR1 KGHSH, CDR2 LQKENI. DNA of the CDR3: TGTGCCAGCTCACCGTCTGCGGGGGGAGTTGTCGAGCAGTACTTC. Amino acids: CASSPSAGGVVEQYF.

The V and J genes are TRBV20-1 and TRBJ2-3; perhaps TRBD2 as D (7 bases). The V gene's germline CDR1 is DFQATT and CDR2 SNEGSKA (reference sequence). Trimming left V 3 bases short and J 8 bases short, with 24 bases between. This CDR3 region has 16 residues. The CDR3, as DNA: TGCAGTGCTAGCCCTTATGGCGGGGGCCGGACCGGTACGCAGTATTTT. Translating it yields CSASPYGGGRTGTQYF.

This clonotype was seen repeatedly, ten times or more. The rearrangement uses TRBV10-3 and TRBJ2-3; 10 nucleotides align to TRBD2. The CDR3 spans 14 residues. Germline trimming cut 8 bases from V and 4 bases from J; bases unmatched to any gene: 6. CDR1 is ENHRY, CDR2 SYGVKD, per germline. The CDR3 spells CAILLAGRADTQYF. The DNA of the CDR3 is TGTGCCATCTTACTAGCGGGGAGGGCAGATACGCAGTATTTT.

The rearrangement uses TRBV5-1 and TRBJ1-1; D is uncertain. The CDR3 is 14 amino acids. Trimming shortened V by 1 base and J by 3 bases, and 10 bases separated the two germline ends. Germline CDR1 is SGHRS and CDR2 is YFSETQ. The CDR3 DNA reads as TGCGCCAGCAGCTTGTTTCGTCAGGACACTGAAGCTTTCTTT. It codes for CASSLFRQDTEAFF.

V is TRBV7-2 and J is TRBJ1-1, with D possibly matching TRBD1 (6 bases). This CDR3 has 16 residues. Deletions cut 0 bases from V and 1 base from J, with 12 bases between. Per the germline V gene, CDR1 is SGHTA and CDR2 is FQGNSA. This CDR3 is CASSLASGQQNTEAFF. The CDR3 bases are TGTGCCAGCAGCTTAGCCTCCGGACAGCAGAACACTGAAGCTTTCTTT.

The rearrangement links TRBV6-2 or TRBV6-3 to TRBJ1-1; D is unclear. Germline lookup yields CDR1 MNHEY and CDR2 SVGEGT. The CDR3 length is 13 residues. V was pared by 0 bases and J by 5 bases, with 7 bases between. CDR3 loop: CASSYSYGTEAFF. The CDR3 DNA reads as TGTGCCAGCAGTTACTCGTACGGGACTGAAGCTTTCTTT.

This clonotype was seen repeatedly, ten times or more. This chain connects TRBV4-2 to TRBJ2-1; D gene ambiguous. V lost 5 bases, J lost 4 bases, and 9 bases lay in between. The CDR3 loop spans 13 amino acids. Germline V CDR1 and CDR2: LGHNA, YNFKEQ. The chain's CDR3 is CASSSPSYNEQFF. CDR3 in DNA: TGTGCCAGCAGCTCACCTTCTTACAATGAGCAGTTCTTC.

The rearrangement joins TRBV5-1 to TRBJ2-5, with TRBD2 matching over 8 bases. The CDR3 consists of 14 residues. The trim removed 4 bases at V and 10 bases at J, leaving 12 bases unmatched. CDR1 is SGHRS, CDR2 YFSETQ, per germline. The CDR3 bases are TGCGCCAGCAGCAGGACTAGCCCCACAGGTGGCCAGTACTTC. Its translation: CASSRTSPTGGQYF.